A selection of T cell receptor beta chains follows, all from one sample in a study of T cell responses to AZD1222 COVID-19 vaccine. The table came from immunoSEQ multiplex PCR; TCRdb's copy has only in-frame clones and leaves some out. Altogether about 150,000 clones are present, 90% being singletons, with the ten largest covering 1.5% to 2%. This sample comprised peripheral blood, obtained on day 0 of AZD1222 vaccination. These receptors came from an adult in good health. Both conserved end residues are part of each CDR3. A D gene is named only where the DNA matches it firmly.

v_gene: TRBV7-3
d_gene: NA
CDR3aa: CASSLTSPTEGSYNEQFF

v_gene: TRBV10-3
d_gene: TRBD1
CDR3aa: CAISVDRGITEAFF

v_gene: TRBV4-2
d_gene: NA
CDR3aa: CASSQPPSSNNEQFF

v_gene: TRBV2
d_gene: NA
CDR3aa: CASSPPGTRNTEAFF

v_gene: TRBV7-3
d_gene: NA
CDR3aa: CASSLRHGEGPQHF

v_gene: TRBV10-3
d_gene: TRBD2
CDR3aa: CAMKEREGSTQYF

v_gene: TRBV19
d_gene: NA
CDR3aa: CASSISGAKQSQPQHF

v_gene: TRBV18
d_gene: NA
CDR3aa: CASSPLDRGGEQYF

v_gene: TRBV5-6
d_gene: TRBD1
CDR3aa: CASSQGVGQPQHF

v_gene: TRBV7-3
d_gene: NA
CDR3aa: CASSAYRNTEAFF

v_gene: TRBV3-1/TRBV3-2
d_gene: TRBD1
CDR3aa: CASSRGTGYNQPQHF

v_gene: TRBV5-4
d_gene: TRBD1
CDR3aa: CASSSGQESSYEQYF

v_gene: TRBV4-2
d_gene: TRBD2
CDR3aa: CASSQGTSGGSYEQYF